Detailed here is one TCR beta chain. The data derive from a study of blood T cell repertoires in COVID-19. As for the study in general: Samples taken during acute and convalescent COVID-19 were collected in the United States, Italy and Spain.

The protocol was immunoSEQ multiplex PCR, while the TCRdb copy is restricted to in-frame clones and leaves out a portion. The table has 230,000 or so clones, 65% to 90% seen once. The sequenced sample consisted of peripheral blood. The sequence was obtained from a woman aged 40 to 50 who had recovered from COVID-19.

CDR3 protein: CASSIKGEGPTPYGYTF. The CDR3 DNA reads as TGTGCCAGTAGTATAAAGGGGGAGGGACCCACTCCCTATGGCTACACCTTC. The rearrangement uses TRBV19 and TRBJ1-2; weak D call: TRBD1 (6 bases). Per germline, CDR1 LNHDA and CDR2 SQIVND (reference sequence). This CDR3 spans 17 amino acids. Trimming pared 2 bases from V and 4 bases from J, leaving 20 bases between.